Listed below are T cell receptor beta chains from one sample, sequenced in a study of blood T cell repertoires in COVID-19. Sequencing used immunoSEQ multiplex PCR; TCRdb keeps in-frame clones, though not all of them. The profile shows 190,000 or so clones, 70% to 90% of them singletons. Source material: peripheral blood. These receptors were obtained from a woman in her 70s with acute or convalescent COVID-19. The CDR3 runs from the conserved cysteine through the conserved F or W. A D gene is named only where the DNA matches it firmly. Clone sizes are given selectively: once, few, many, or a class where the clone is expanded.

CASSEGRYEQYF,TGTGCCAGCAGTGAAGGGAGATACGAGCAGTACTTC,TRBJ2-7,.,TRBV2,.
CASSRRDRFEAFF,TGTGCCAGCAGCCGCCGGGACAGATTTGAAGCTTTCTTT,TRBJ1-1,TRBD1,TRBV6-2/TRBV6-3,.
CASSLGVLNTEAFF,TGCGCCAGCAGCTTGGGAGTTTTGAACACTGAAGCTTTCTTT,TRBJ1-1,.,TRBV5-1,.
CASTRTEINQPQHF,TGTGCCAGTACTCGGACAGAAATCAATCAGCCCCAGCATTTT,TRBJ1-5,.,TRBV19,.
CASSVATSGGWETQYF,TGTGCCAGCAGCGTGGCCACTAGCGGGGGATGGGAGACCCAGTACTTC,TRBJ2-5,TRBD2,TRBV7-8,.
CAVDRGSRELFF,TGTGCCGTCGACAGGGGCTCGCGGGAGCTGTTTTTT,TRBJ2-2,TRBD1,TRBV7-7,.
CASSPMPPGTNYGYTF,TGCGCCAGCAGTCCGATGCCACCCGGGACTAACTATGGCTACACCTTC,TRBJ1-2,.,TRBV5-1,.
CASSSRTGGSGNTIYF,TGTGCCAGCAGCTCGAGGACAGGGGGCTCTGGAAACACCATATATTTT,TRBJ1-3,TRBD1,TRBV5-5,.
CASSLDFFNYGYTF,TGTGCCAGCAGCTTGGACTTTTTTAACTATGGCTACACCTTC,TRBJ1-2,.,TRBV5-5,.
CAIGAGESGELFF,TGTGCCATCGGAGCGGGGGAGTCCGGGGAGCTGTTTTTT,TRBJ2-2,TRBD2,TRBV10-3,.
CAFLKEGYEQYF,TGTGCCTTCCTAAAAGAGGGCTACGAGCAGTACTTC,TRBJ2-7,.,TRBV3-1/TRBV3-2,.
CASSSDRGSDQPQHF,TGTGCCAGCAGCTCCGACAGGGGAAGCGATCAGCCCCAGCATTTT,TRBJ1-5,TRBD1,TRBV5-6,few
CARDGGRGNYEQYF,TGTGCCAGGGACGGAGGGCGGGGAAACTACGAGCAGTACTTC,TRBJ2-7,.,TRBV21-1,once